Listed below are T cell receptor beta chains from one sample, sequenced in a study of T-cell memory formation after mild COVID-19. Each CDR3 protein gets one entry after TCRdb re-called the 5' RACE reads with MiXCR. The data show approximately 210,000 distinct CDR3 sequences, around 18% seen once. What was sequenced was PBMCs or a T cell subset sorted from them (not recorded which). These receptors all stem from an adult woman who had mild COVID-19 (a few samples of this study predate the infection). Cell type and time point are not known. Both conserved end residues are part of each CDR3. The order of the fields is J gene, D gene, clone size, V gene, CDR3 protein, CDR3 DNA. D genes are given only for firm matches. The listing skips clone size in some rows; elsewhere it reads once, few, many or a size class.

j_gene: TRBJ2-1
d_gene: -
abundance: -
v_gene: TRBV15
CDR3aa: CATSSEKPGYNEQFF
CDR3nt: TGTGCCACCAGCAGTGAGAAACCGGGCTACAATGAGCAGTTCTTC

j_gene: TRBJ2-3
d_gene: -
abundance: many
v_gene: TRBV12-3/TRBV12-4
CDR3aa: CASSTGTDTQYF
CDR3nt: TGTGCCAGCAGTACTGGTACAGATACGCAGTATTTT

j_gene: TRBJ2-6
d_gene: -
abundance: -
v_gene: TRBV19
CDR3aa: CASLVTSGANVLTF
CDR3nt: TGTGCCAGTTTGGTGACGTCTGGGGCCAACGTCCTGACTTTC

j_gene: TRBJ1-1
d_gene: -
abundance: few
v_gene: TRBV4-3
CDR3aa: CASSPNAVNTEAFF
CDR3nt: TGCGCCAGCAGCCCCAACGCTGTGAACACTGAAGCTTTCTTT

j_gene: TRBJ1-4
d_gene: -
abundance: few
v_gene: TRBV20-1
CDR3aa: CSARDHNEKLFF
CDR3nt: TGCAGTGCTCGAGATCATAATGAAAAACTGTTTTTT

j_gene: TRBJ2-1
d_gene: -
abundance: few
v_gene: TRBV27
CDR3aa: CASSKMGPSSHEQFF
CDR3nt: TGTGCCAGCAGTAAGATGGGACCCTCCTCCCATGAGCAGTTCTTC

j_gene: TRBJ1-1
d_gene: -
abundance: -
v_gene: TRBV3-1
CDR3aa: CASSQRTFNTEAFF
CDR3nt: TGTGCCAGCAGCCAACGGACGTTTAACACTGAAGCTTTCTTT

j_gene: TRBJ2-2
d_gene: TRBD2
abundance: few
v_gene: TRBV18
CDR3aa: CASSPRPTSGSPGELFF
CDR3nt: TGTGCCAGCTCACCTCGCCCCACTAGCGGGAGCCCCGGGGAGCTGTTTTTT

j_gene: TRBJ2-7
d_gene: TRBD2
abundance: few
v_gene: TRBV11-2
CDR3aa: CASRAGTSGSGEQYF
CDR3nt: TGTGCCAGCAGGGCCGGGACTAGCGGCTCGGGCGAGCAGTACTTC

j_gene: TRBJ2-1
d_gene: -
abundance: few
v_gene: TRBV18
CDR3aa: CASSPLRASSSRANEQFF
CDR3nt: TGTGCCAGCTCACCACTAAGGGCCAGCTCATCTCGGGCCAATGAGCAGTTCTTC

j_gene: TRBJ2-5
d_gene: -
abundance: -
v_gene: TRBV7-2
CDR3aa: CASSLIRTQETQYF
CDR3nt: TGTGCCAGCAGCTTAATCAGAACCCAAGAGACCCAGTACTTC

j_gene: TRBJ2-3
d_gene: TRBD2
abundance: many
v_gene: TRBV5-1
CDR3aa: CASSLGTSGTDTQYF
CDR3nt: TGTGCCAGCAGCCTGGGGACTAGCGGGACAGATACGCAGTATTTT

j_gene: TRBJ1-5
d_gene: -
abundance: -
v_gene: TRBV12-3/TRBV12-4
CDR3aa: CASSLRGRGLTLRDQPQHF
CDR3nt: TGTGCCAGCAGTTTACGAGGCAGGGGATTAACGCTGCGGGATCAGCCCCAGCATTTT

j_gene: TRBJ2-2
d_gene: TRBD1
abundance: few
v_gene: TRBV19
CDR3aa: CASSSRDRGYTGELFF
CDR3nt: TGTGCCAGTAGTAGCCGGGACAGGGGTTATACCGGGGAGCTGTTTTTT

j_gene: TRBJ1-1
d_gene: TRBD1
abundance: few
v_gene: TRBV12-3/TRBV12-4
CDR3aa: CASSSGTGWNTEAFF
CDR3nt: TGTGCCAGCAGTTCTGGGACAGGGTGGAACACTGAAGCTTTCTTT

j_gene: TRBJ2-2
d_gene: TRBD1
abundance: -
v_gene: TRBV12-3/TRBV12-4
CDR3aa: CASSFGTGDTGELFF
CDR3nt: TGTGCCAGCTCTTTTGGGACAGGGGACACCGGGGAGCTGTTTTTT

j_gene: TRBJ2-5
d_gene: TRBD2
abundance: few
v_gene: TRBV7-2
CDR3aa: CASSLGGGAGEETQYF
CDR3nt: TGTGCCAGCAGCCTCGGCGGGGGAGCGGGAGAAGAGACCCAGTACTTC

j_gene: TRBJ1-1
d_gene: -
abundance: -
v_gene: TRBV5-5
CDR3aa: CASSLQAGGTVSEAFF
CDR3nt: TGTGCCAGCAGCTTGCAAGCTGGGGGAACGGTTTCTGAAGCTTTCTTT

j_gene: TRBJ1-2
d_gene: TRBD1
abundance: few
v_gene: TRBV7-3
CDR3aa: CASSLPGGNGYTF
CDR3nt: TGTGCCAGCAGCTTACCAGGGGGCAATGGCTACACCTTC

j_gene: TRBJ2-1
d_gene: -
abundance: -
v_gene: TRBV2
CDR3aa: CASSYGGGYNEQFF
CDR3nt: TGTGCCAGCAGTTACGGAGGGGGCTACAATGAGCAGTTCTTC

j_gene: TRBJ1-2
d_gene: TRBD1
abundance: -
v_gene: TRBV5-5
CDR3aa: CASSLQGAVGYTF
CDR3nt: TGTGCCAGCAGCCTACAGGGGGCAGTTGGCTACACCTTC

j_gene: TRBJ1-6
d_gene: -
abundance: -
v_gene: TRBV5-5
CDR3aa: CASSLVPWALHF
CDR3nt: TGTGCCAGCAGCTTGGTCCCTTGGGCCCTCCACTTT

j_gene: TRBJ2-1
d_gene: TRBD2
abundance: -
v_gene: TRBV20-1
CDR3aa: CSARDGGAKNEQFF
CDR3nt: TGCAGTGCTAGAGACGGGGGGGCCAAGAATGAGCAGTTCTTC

j_gene: TRBJ2-7
d_gene: TRBD2
abundance: once
v_gene: TRBV6-5
CDR3aa: CAAGGGAYEQYF
CDR3nt: TGTGCCGCGGGGGGGGGAGCCTACGAGCAGTACTTC

j_gene: TRBJ2-3
d_gene: TRBD1
abundance: many
v_gene: TRBV7-9
CDR3aa: CASSPARDRPTDTQYF
CDR3nt: TGTGCCAGCAGCCCCGCCCGGGACAGACCCACAGATACGCAGTATTTT

j_gene: TRBJ2-2
d_gene: -
abundance: -
v_gene: TRBV5-1
CDR3aa: CASSPRSGVNTGELFF
CDR3nt: TGCGCCAGCAGCCCCCGGTCGGGGGTAAACACCGGGGAGCTGTTTTTT

j_gene: TRBJ1-5
d_gene: -
abundance: -
v_gene: TRBV29-1
CDR3aa: CSVRDGDQPQHF
CDR3nt: TGCAGCGTACGGGACGGAGATCAGCCCCAGCATTTT

j_gene: TRBJ1-6
d_gene: TRBD1
abundance: few
v_gene: TRBV6-5
CDR3aa: CASSYRQGSNSPLHF
CDR3nt: TGTGCCAGCAGTTACAGACAGGGGAGTAATTCACCCCTCCACTTT

j_gene: TRBJ1-6
d_gene: -
abundance: -
v_gene: TRBV5-5
CDR3aa: CASSTFNPRRGIKENSPLHF
CDR3nt: TGTGCCAGCAGCACGTTTAACCCCCGCCGCGGCATAAAGGAAAATTCACCCCTCCACTTT

j_gene: TRBJ2-3
d_gene: -
abundance: -
v_gene: TRBV12-3/TRBV12-4
CDR3aa: CASTRGLQSTDTQYF
CDR3nt: TGTGCCAGCACCCGGGGGCTACAAAGCACAGATACGCAGTATTTT

j_gene: TRBJ1-2
d_gene: -
abundance: few
v_gene: TRBV7-2
CDR3aa: CASSLGGPLNYGYTF
CDR3nt: TGTGCCAGCAGCTTAGGGGGACCGCTAAACTATGGCTACACCTTC

j_gene: TRBJ2-5
d_gene: TRBD1
abundance: few
v_gene: TRBV19
CDR3aa: CASSIQGQQETQYF
CDR3nt: TGTGCCAGTAGTATCCAGGGACAGCAAGAGACCCAGTACTTC

j_gene: TRBJ2-6
d_gene: -
abundance: -
v_gene: TRBV5-5
CDR3aa: CASSLEGSSGANVLTF
CDR3nt: TGTGCCAGCAGCTTGGAAGGAAGCTCTGGGGCCAACGTCCTGACTTTC

j_gene: TRBJ2-1
d_gene: TRBD2
abundance: few
v_gene: TRBV5-6
CDR3aa: CASSPLRTSGSYNEQFF
CDR3nt: TGTGCCAGCAGCCCACTTAGGACTAGCGGGAGCTACAATGAGCAGTTCTTC

j_gene: TRBJ2-1
d_gene: TRBD2
abundance: -
v_gene: TRBV24-1
CDR3aa: CATSGGGNSYNEQFF
CDR3nt: TGTGCCACCAGTGGCGGGGGGAACTCCTACAATGAGCAGTTCTTC

j_gene: TRBJ2-1
d_gene: -
abundance: -
v_gene: TRBV28
CDR3aa: CASSFWLRSRGNEQFF
CDR3nt: TGTGCCAGCAGTTTTTGGTTGCGGAGCCGAGGGAATGAGCAGTTCTTC

j_gene: TRBJ1-2
d_gene: TRBD1
abundance: few
v_gene: TRBV5-1
CDR3aa: CASSWGDRENGYTF
CDR3nt: TGCGCCAGCAGCTGGGGGGACAGGGAGAATGGCTACACCTTC

j_gene: TRBJ2-3
d_gene: TRBD2
abundance: few
v_gene: TRBV5-1
CDR3aa: CASSLDRGSGIDTQYF
CDR3nt: TGCGCCAGCAGCTTGGATCGCGGGAGTGGAATAGATACGCAGTATTTT

j_gene: TRBJ2-5
d_gene: -
abundance: -
v_gene: TRBV7-9
CDR3aa: CASSLGAGARETQYF
CDR3nt: TGTGCCAGCAGCTTAGGAGCAGGGGCGCGAGAGACCCAGTACTTC

j_gene: TRBJ1-4
d_gene: TRBD1
abundance: few
v_gene: TRBV15
CDR3aa: CATSDRDRSNEKLFF
CDR3nt: TGTGCCACCAGCGACCGGGACAGGTCTAATGAAAAACTGTTTTTT

j_gene: TRBJ2-7
d_gene: -
abundance: -
v_gene: TRBV3-1
CDR3aa: CASSPGLRSYEQYF
CDR3nt: TGTGCCAGCAGCCCGGGACTCCGCTCCTACGAGCAGTACTTC

j_gene: TRBJ2-5
d_gene: -
abundance: few
v_gene: TRBV12-3/TRBV12-4
CDR3aa: CASSVRGETQYF
CDR3nt: TGTGCCAGCAGCGTCCGGGGAGAGACCCAGTACTTC

j_gene: TRBJ2-5
d_gene: -
abundance: few
v_gene: TRBV6-2/TRBV6-3
CDR3aa: CASRPDSNQETQYF
CDR3nt: TGTGCCAGCAGGCCTGACAGCAATCAAGAGACCCAGTACTTC

j_gene: TRBJ2-3
d_gene: -
abundance: -
v_gene: TRBV3-1
CDR3aa: CASSQDGARSDTQYF
CDR3nt: TGTGCCAGCAGCCAAGATGGGGCCCGGTCGGATACGCAGTATTTT

j_gene: TRBJ2-4
d_gene: -
abundance: -
v_gene: TRBV6-2/TRBV6-3
CDR3aa: CASSYTPRLAKNIQYF
CDR3nt: TGTGCCAGCAGTTACACCCCGAGACTAGCCAAAAACATTCAGTACTTC

j_gene: TRBJ2-1
d_gene: -
abundance: few
v_gene: TRBV5-1
CDR3aa: CASSLGGLNEQFF
CDR3nt: TGCGCCAGCAGCCTCGGGGGACTCAATGAGCAGTTCTTC

j_gene: TRBJ2-3
d_gene: TRBD2
abundance: few
v_gene: TRBV10-3
CDR3aa: CAISGGGAPTDTQYF
CDR3nt: TGTGCCATCAGTGGCGGGGGGGCCCCCACAGATACGCAGTATTTT